The T cell receptor (beta chain) described here comes from a study of blood T cell repertoires in COVID-19. Authors' processing steps: Researchers report that nucleated cell counts were estimated from reference gene primer amplification. The table came from immunoSEQ multiplex PCR; TCRdb's copy has only in-frame clones and leaves some out. The V and J calls and clone size were taken over from that table, and D and trimming were inferred from the DNA. The data contain roughly 190,000 clones, more than 75% of them singletons. This CDR3 region has 16 residues. Germline CDR1 MGHRA, CDR2 YSYEKL. The germline V and J ends were trimmed by 0 bases and 0 bases, with 9 bases remaining between them.

The sequencing input was peripheral blood. The chain joins TRBV4-1 to TRBJ1-3; a possible D gene is TRBD1 (6 bases). The source of this sequence is a man in his sixties or seventies with acute or convalescent COVID-19. CDR3 residues: CASSQEDRRSGNTIYF. CDR3 coding DNA: TGCGCCAGCAGCCAAGAGGACAGACGCTCTGGAAACACCATATATTTT.